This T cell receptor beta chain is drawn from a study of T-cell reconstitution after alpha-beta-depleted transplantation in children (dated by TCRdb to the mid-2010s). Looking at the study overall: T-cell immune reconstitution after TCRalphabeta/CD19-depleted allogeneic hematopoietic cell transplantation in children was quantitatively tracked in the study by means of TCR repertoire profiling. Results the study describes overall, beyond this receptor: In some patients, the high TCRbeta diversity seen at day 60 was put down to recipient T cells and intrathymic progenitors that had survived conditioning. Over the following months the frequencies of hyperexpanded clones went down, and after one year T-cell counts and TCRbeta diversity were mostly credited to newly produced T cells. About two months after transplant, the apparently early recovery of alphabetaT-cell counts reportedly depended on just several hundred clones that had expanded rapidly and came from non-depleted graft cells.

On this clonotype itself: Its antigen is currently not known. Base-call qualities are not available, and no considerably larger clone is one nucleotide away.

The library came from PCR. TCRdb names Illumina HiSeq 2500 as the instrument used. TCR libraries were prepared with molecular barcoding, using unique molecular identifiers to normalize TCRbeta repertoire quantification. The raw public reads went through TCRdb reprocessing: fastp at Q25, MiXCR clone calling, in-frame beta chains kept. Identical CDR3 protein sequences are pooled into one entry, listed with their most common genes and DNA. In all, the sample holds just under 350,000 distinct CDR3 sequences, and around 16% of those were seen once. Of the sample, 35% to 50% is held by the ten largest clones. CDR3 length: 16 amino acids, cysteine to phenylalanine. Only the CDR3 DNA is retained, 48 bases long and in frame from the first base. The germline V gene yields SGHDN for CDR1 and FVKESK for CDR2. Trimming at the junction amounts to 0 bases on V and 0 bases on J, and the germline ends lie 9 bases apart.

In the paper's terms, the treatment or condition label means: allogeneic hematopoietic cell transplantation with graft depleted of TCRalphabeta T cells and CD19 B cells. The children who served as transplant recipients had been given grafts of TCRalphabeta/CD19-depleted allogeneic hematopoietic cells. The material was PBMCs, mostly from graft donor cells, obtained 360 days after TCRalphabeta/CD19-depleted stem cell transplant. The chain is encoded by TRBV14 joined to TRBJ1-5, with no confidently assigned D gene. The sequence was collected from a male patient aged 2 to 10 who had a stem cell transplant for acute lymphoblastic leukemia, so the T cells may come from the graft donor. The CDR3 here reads CASSQDLLYSNQPQHF. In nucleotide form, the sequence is TGTGCCAGCAGCCAAGATCTCCTTTATAGCAATCAGCCCCAGCATTTT.